Shown below are 30 T cell receptor beta chains from a single sample sequenced in a study of cytomegalovirus exposure and HLA in healthy donors. The primer mix had 60 Vbeta and 13 Jbeta primers. Only in-frame clones appear in the TCRdb table, and some are missing; sequencing was by immunoSEQ multiplex PCR. The repertoire holds about 160,000 clones, roughly 84% seen once, with around 1% in the top ten. Sequences were obtained from PBMCs. The source of these receptors is a man under 40 in good health and CMV-seronegative.

This chain joins TRBV30 and TRBJ2-1; perhaps TRBD2 as D (5 bases). This CDR3 is 11 amino acids long. Trimming pared 5 bases from V and 7 bases from J, leaving 9 bases between. Germline values: CDR1 GTSNPN, CDR2 SVGIG (reference sequence). Here the CDR3 reads CAWAGGNEQFF. The CDR3 nucleotides read TGTGCCTGGGCCGGCGGGAATGAGCAGTTCTTC.

This chain connects TRBV19 to TRBJ2-1, with 7 nucleotides matching TRBD2. Germline-derived CDR1 and CDR2 are LNHDA and SQIVND (reference sequence). This CDR3 contains 15 residues. Trimming took 9 bases from V and 9 from J; bases not matched to a gene: 17. CDR3 nucleotides: TGTGCCAGCCAAACCCTAGCGGAGGGAATAGGTGAGCAGTTCTTC. Protein product: CASQTLAEGIGEQFF.

The V gene is TRBV7-6, the J gene TRBJ1-1, with TRBD1 matching 10 bases. This CDR3 contains 14 residues. V trimming: 1 base; J trimming: 10 bases; junction bases outside the gene matches: 6. Per germline, CDR1 SGHVS and CDR2 FNYEAQ. DNA for the CDR3: TGTGCCAGCAGCTTAGGGGACAGGGGCCTCGGAGCTTTCTTT. Its protein product is CASSLGDRGLGAFF. Combining the CDR3 with reference TRBV7-6 and TRBJ1-1 gives the whole variable domain GAGVSQSPRYKVTKRGQDVALRCDPISGHVSLYWYRQALGQGPEFLTYFNYEAQQDKSGLPNDRFSAERPEGSISTLTIQRTEQRDSAMYRCASSLGDRGLGAFFGQGTRLTVV.

This clone was counted a single time. This chain uses TRBV6-1 with TRBJ2-7; D remains ambiguous. CDR1 and CDR2 (germline): MNHNS, SASEGT. The CDR3 contains 12 residues. V was cut by 4 bases and J by 5 bases, with 9 bases left in between. This CDR3 is CASSVVGDEQYF. The CDR3 DNA follows: TGTGCCAGCAGTGTAGTTGGAGACGAGCAGTACTTC.

In DNA, the CDR3 is TGCGCCAGCAGCCAAGAACAGGGGCCCTATGGCTACACCTTC. Protein product: CASSQEQGPYGYTF. The chain joins TRBV4-1 to TRBJ1-2, with 7 positions matching TRBD1. The CDR3 runs to 14 residues. Trimming removed 0 bases from V and 4 bases from J; junction bases left unmatched: 2. In germline, CDR1 is MGHRA, CDR2 YSYEKL.

In its sample, this clone was seen once. The chain combines TRBV30 with TRBJ1-5; a weak D match, TRBD1 (6 bases). Trimming removed 1 base at V and 7 bases at J, with 11 bases between. Germline lookup yields CDR1 GTSNPN and CDR2 SVGIG (reference sequence). There are 13 residues in the CDR3. CDR3 nucleotide sequence: TGTGCCTGGAGTGAGGGGGTAGAACAGCCCCAGCATTTT. It codes for CAWSEGVEQPQHF.

The chain recombines TRBV5-8 with TRBJ1-2; D call uncertain. The CDR3 has 14 amino acids. Germline values: CDR1 SGHTS, CDR2 YDEGEE. The V gene lost 0 bases and the J gene lost 8 bases, with 14 bases spanning the gap. CDR3 nucleotide sequence: TGTGCCAGCAGCTTGGCCAGGCAGCACAGCGGCTACACCTTC. Amino acid sequence: CASSLARQHSGYTF.

V usage is TRBV18 and J usage is TRBJ1-4; D is uncertain. V was trimmed by 0 bases and J by 7 bases, leaving 12 bases between them. The germline V gene encodes CDR1 KGHSH and CDR2 LQKENI. This CDR3 has 15 residues. CDR3 nucleotide sequence: TGTGCCAGCTCACCACCGGCGGGAGGTCGTGAAAAACTGTTTTTT. This translates into CASSPPAGGREKLFF.

V usage is TRBV18 and J usage is TRBJ2-7, with TRBD2 matching over 10 bases. J was trimmed by 5 bases and V by 6 bases; bases with no gene match: 10. The CDR3 covers 15 residues. CDR1 KGHSH and CDR2 LQKENI come from the germline V gene. The CDR3 DNA is TGTGCCAGCTCGCTCGAAGCGGGAGGGCCTGACGAGCAGTACTTC. Its protein is CASSLEAGGPDEQYF.

CDR3 in amino acids: CASSFPNLAGGADTQYF. The CDR3 bases are TGTGCCAGCAGCTTCCCCAACCTAGCGGGGGGGGCAGATACGCAGTATTTT. This sequence joins TRBV5-6 and TRBJ2-3, with 12 bases fitting TRBD2. Germline CDR1 reads SGHDT; CDR2 reads YYEEEE. Losses at the gene ends were 2 bases for V and 4 bases for J; bases not matched to a gene: 8. The CDR3 runs 17 residues.

CDR3: CASSVPSYGYTF. The CDR3 DNA follows: TGTGCCAGCAGCGTACCCTCCTATGGCTACACCTTC. The V and J genes are TRBV9 and TRBJ1-2, with D uncertain. Per germline, CDR1 SGDLS and CDR2 YYNGEE. Trimming removed 1 base at V and 4 bases at J, with 5 bases between. There are 12 residues in the CDR3.

The J gene is TRBJ2-1, the V gene TRBV6-4; D perhaps matches TRBD2 (5 bases). CDR1 and CDR2 (germline): MRHNA, SNTAGT. The CDR3 is 13 amino acids. Trimming left V 0 bases short and J 11 bases short, with 11 bases between. In DNA form, the CDR3 reads TGTGCCAGCAGTGACTCAGGATCGGGAAAGCAGTTCTTC. Encoded protein: CASSDSGSGKQFF.

The CDR3 loop reads CASSTGVTEAFF. The CDR3 DNA reads as TGTGCCAGCAGTACAGGGGTTACTGAAGCTTTCTTT. The V and J genes are TRBV27 and TRBJ1-1; the match to TRBD1 covers 7 bases. CDR3 length: 12 amino acids. V was clipped by 5 bases and J by 5 bases; unmatched bases: 2. Germline assignment: CDR1 MNHEY and CDR2 SMNVEV (reference sequence).

The chain is built from TRBV19 and TRBJ1-5, with D unclear. V was pared by 10 bases and J by 5 bases, with 15 bases between. The germline CDR1 and CDR2 sequences are LNHDA and SQIVND (reference sequence). The CDR3 spans 13 residues. The CDR3 region is CANGDCADQPQHF. CDR3 bases: TGTGCCAACGGAGACTGTGCGGATCAGCCCCAGCATTTT.

A remark on this clone: Distinct nucleotide sequences in the sample also encode this CDR3. The J gene is TRBJ2-1, the V gene TRBV7-9; D is unclear. Per the germline V gene, CDR1 is SEHNR and CDR2 is FQNEAQ (reference sequence). Between the trimmed V and J ends, which lost 1 base and 0 bases, there was a span of 7 bases. This CDR3 spans 15 amino acids. The CDR3 region has the DNA TGTGCCAGCAGCTTAGGCCCGAGCTCCTACAATGAGCAGTTCTTC. Protein product: CASSLGPSSYNEQFF.

As regards this clone: An end of the junction differs from the germline gene, which may be a read error. The chain employs TRBV7-2 and TRBJ2-7; TRBD2 agrees at 11 bases. This CDR3 spans 15 amino acids. Germline V gene lookup returns CDR1 SGHTA and CDR2 FQGNSA. CDR3 protein: CASNLAGGPINEQYF. The DNA of the CDR3 is TGTGCCAGCAACTTAGCGGGAGGGCCAATCAACGAGCAGTACTTC.

The V and J genes are TRBV28 and TRBJ2-7; 10 bases agree with TRBD1. Germline lookup yields CDR1 MDHEN and CDR2 SYDVKM. This CDR3 is built from 14 residues. Trimming cost V 10 bases and J 6 bases; bases outside gene matches: 12. CDR3 region: CAITAGTGEGEQYF. In DNA, the CDR3 is TGTGCCATCACCGCCGGGACAGGGGAAGGCGAGCAGTACTTC.

J is TRBJ2-5 and V is TRBV7-6; no reliable D call. The CDR3 contains 13 residues. Germline loops: CDR1 SGHVS, CDR2 FNYEAQ. V was shortened by 0 bases and J by 2 bases, with 4 bases between the two germline ends. CDR3 residues: CASSLARQETQYF. Written as DNA, the CDR3 is TGTGCCAGCAGCTTAGCGCGTCAAGAGACCCAGTACTTC.

The chain combines TRBV4-1 with TRBJ2-5; 9 nucleotides match TRBD1. Matching the DNA end better, TRBJ2-7 makes the J call doubtful. Germline V CDR1 and CDR2: MGHRA, YSYEKL. The CDR3 contains 17 residues. Written as DNA, the CDR3 is TGCGCCAGCAGCCGACATGCGGACAGGGGTATTCGTTACGAGCAGTACTTC. Amino acid sequence: CASSRHADRGIRYEQYF.

The rearrangement joins TRBV5-6 to TRBJ2-3, with D perhaps matching TRBD2 (5 bases). V lost 3 bases and J 1 base, leaving 12 bases between the germline ends. The CDR3 consists of 15 residues. Looked up from germline, CDR1 is SGHDT and CDR2 is YYEEEE. CDR3 bases: TGTGCCAGCAGCTGGCCGGGGTCGGGCACAGATACGCAGTATTTT. Translated: CASSWPGSGTDTQYF.

Comment on this clone: At one boundary the junction diverges from the germline segment, which might be a read error. The V gene is TRBV19, the J gene TRBJ2-2; 7 positions match TRBD2. The CDR3 is 12 amino acids. Germline V gene sequence: CDR1 LNHDA, CDR2 SQIVND (reference sequence). In DNA, the CDR3 is TGTGCCAGTAGTGGGATGAGCGGGAAGCTGTTTTTT. It specifies CASSGMSGKLFF. Drawing the rest from reference TRBV19 and TRBJ2-2, the complete variable domain is DGGITQSPKYLFRKEGQNVTLSCEQNLNHDAMYWYRQDPGQGLRLIYYSQIVNDFQKGDIAEGYSVSREKKESFPLTVTSAQKNPTAFYLCASSGMSGKLFFGEGSRLTVL.

The V and J genes are TRBV10-3 and TRBJ1-2, with TRBD1 as a possible D gene (5 bases). V shed 4 bases and J shed 8 bases, with 17 bases lying between them. The CDR3 spans 14 residues. Germline loops: CDR1 ENHRY, CDR2 SYGVKD. The CDR3 DNA follows: TGTGCCATCAGTGGGCAGGGCCCTTCCAGGGGCTACACCTTC. As protein: CAISGQGPSRGYTF.

The chain is built from TRBV28 and TRBJ2-7, with 7 bases lining up with TRBD2. Germline lookup yields CDR1 MDHEN and CDR2 SYDVKM. Losses at the gene ends were 4 bases for V and 5 bases for J; bases not matched to a gene: 2. The CDR3 loop spans 12 amino acids. The DNA of the CDR3 is TGTGCCAGCAGTTCTACTAGCGACGAGCAGTACTTC. Translation: CASSSTSDEQYF.

V is TRBV7-9 and J is TRBJ2-5; the match to TRBD1 covers 7 bases. Germline V gene data show CDR1 as SEHNR and CDR2 as FQNEAQ (reference sequence). The CDR3 sequence is 15 residues long. V shed 4 bases, J shed 2 bases, and the junction held 7 bases outside the gene matches. The CDR3 sequence: CASSSGGHQQETQYF. The DNA of the CDR3 is TGTGCCAGCAGCTCAGGGGGACACCAACAAGAGACCCAGTACTTC.

The genes are TRBV6-1 and TRBJ2-3; 7 bases align to TRBD2. J was trimmed by 4 bases and V by 7 bases; bases with no gene match: 11. This CDR3 has 15 amino acids. Germline values: CDR1 MNHNS, CDR2 SASEGT. This chain's CDR3 is CASTRLAQSSDTQYF. The CDR3 DNA is TGTGCCAGCACCAGACTAGCCCAGTCCTCAGATACGCAGTATTTT.

This chain joins TRBV21-1 and TRBJ2-4; the listed D gene, TRBD1, was not tested against the DNA. TRBV21-1 corresponds to a pseudogene. The CDR3 loop spans 16 amino acids. CDR3 sequence: CASSENRQGCRDIQYF. The CDR3, as DNA: TGTGCCAGCAGCGAAAACCGACAGGGGTGTCGCGACATTCAGTACTTC.

The chain joins TRBV7-2 to TRBJ2-7; 7 bases fit TRBD1. The CDR3 length is 14 residues. After removal of 0 bases from V and 2 bases from J, the junction contained 1 base not matched to a gene. CDR1 and CDR2 (germline): SGHTA, FQGNSA. The CDR3 reads CASSLADRAYEQYF. CDR3 nucleotides: TGTGCCAGCAGCTTAGCCGACAGGGCCTACGAGCAGTACTTC.

This chain joins TRBV30 and TRBJ1-3, with D uncertain. Trimming left V 0 bases short and J 4 bases short, with 10 bases between. The CDR3 length is 14 residues. Per the germline V gene, CDR1 is GTSNPN and CDR2 is SVGIG (reference sequence). In DNA, the CDR3 is TGTGCCTGGAGTGTATGGGGAGTCGGAAACACCATATATTTT. Residues: CAWSVWGVGNTIYF.

The chain combines TRBV5-5 with TRBJ1-5, with 11 bases matching TRBD1. Germline V CDR1 and CDR2: SGHKS, YYEKEE (reference sequence). Trimming took 0 bases from V and 5 from J; bases not matched to a gene: 4. The length of the CDR3 is 16 residues. The CDR3 bases are TGTGCCAGCAGCTTGGGGACAGGGGGCGGTTATCAGCCCCAGCATTTT. Its protein product is CASSLGTGGGYQPQHF. The full variable domain, rest sourced from reference TRBV5-5 and TRBJ1-5, is DAGVTQSPTHLIKTRGQQVTLRCSPISGHKSVSWYQQVLGQGPQFIFQYYEKEERGRGNFPDRFSARQFPNYSSELNVNALLLGDSALYLCASSLGTGGGYQPQHFGDGTRLSIL.

On this clone itself: At one end, the junction sequence differs from germline, possibly due to a read error. The rearrangement links TRBV11-3 to TRBJ2-7; tentatively, D is TRBD2 (5 bases). The CDR3 totals 14 residues. CDR1 is SGHNT, CDR2 YENEEA, per germline. The CDR3 DNA reads as TGTGCCAGCAGTATGAGACTATCGATTTACGGGCAGTACTTC. As protein: CASSMRLSIYGQYF.